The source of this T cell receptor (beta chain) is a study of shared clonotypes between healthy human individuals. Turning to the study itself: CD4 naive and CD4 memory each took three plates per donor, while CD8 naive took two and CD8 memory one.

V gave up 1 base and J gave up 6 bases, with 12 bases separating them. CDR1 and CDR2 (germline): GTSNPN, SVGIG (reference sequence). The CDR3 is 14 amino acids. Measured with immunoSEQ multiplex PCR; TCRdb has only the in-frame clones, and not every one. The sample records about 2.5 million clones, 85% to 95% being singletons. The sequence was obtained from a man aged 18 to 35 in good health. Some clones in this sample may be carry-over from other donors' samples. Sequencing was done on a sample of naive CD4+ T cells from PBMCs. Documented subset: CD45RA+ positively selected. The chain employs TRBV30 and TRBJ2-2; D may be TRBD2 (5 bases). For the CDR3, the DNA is TGTGCCTGGAGTGCCGGAACTAGGGCCGGGGAGCTGTTTTTT. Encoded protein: CAWSAGTRAGELFF. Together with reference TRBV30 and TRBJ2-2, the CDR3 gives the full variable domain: SQTIHQWPATLVQPVGSPLSLECTVEGTSNPNLYWYRQAAGRGLQLLFYSVGIGQISSEVPQNLSASRPQDRQFILSSKKLLLSDSGFYLCAWSAGTRAGELFFGEGSRLTVL.